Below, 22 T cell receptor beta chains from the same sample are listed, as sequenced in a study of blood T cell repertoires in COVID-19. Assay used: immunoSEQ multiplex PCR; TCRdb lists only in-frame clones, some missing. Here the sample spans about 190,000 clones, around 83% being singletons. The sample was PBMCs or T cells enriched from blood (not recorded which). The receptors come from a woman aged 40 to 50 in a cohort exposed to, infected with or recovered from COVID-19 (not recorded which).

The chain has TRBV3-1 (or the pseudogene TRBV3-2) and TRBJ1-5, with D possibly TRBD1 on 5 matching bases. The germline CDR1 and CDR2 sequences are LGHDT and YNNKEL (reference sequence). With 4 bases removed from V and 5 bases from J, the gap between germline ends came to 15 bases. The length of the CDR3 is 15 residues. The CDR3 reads CASSPRGREDQPQHF. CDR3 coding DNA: TGTGCCAGCAGCCCCCGGGGCAGGGAGGATCAGCCCCAGCATTTT.

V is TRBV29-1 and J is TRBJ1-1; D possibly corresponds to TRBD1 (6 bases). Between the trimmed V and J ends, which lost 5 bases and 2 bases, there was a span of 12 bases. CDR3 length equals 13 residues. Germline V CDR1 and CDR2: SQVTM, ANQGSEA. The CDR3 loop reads CSVSRDINTEAFF. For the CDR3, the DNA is TGCAGCGTTAGTCGGGACATCAACACTGAAGCTTTCTTT.

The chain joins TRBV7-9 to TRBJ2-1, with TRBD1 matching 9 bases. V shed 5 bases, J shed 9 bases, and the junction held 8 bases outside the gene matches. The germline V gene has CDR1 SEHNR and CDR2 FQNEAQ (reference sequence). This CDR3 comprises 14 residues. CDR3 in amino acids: CASSPRQGGIEQFF. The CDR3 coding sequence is TGTGCCAGCAGCCCGAGACAGGGGGGGATTGAGCAGTTCTTC.

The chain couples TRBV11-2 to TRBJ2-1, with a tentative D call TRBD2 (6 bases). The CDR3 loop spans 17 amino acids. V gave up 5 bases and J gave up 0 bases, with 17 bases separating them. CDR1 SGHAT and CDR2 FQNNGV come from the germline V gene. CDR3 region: CASSRPVAASSYNEQFF. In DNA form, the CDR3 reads TGTGCCAGCAGCCGGCCCGTAGCGGCGAGCTCCTACAATGAGCAGTTCTTC.

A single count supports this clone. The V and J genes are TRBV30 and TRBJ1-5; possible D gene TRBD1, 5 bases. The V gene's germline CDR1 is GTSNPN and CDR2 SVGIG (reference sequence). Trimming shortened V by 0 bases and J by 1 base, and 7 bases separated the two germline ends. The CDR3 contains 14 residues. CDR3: CAWSVRGSNQPQHF. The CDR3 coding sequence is TGTGCCTGGAGTGTTCGGGGGAGCAATCAGCCCCAGCATTTT. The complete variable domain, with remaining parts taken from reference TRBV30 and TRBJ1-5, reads SQTIHQWPATLVQPVGSPLSLECTVEGTSNPNLYWYRQAAGRGLQLLFYSVGIGQISSEVPQNLSASRPQDRQFILSSKKLLLSDSGFYLCAWSVRGSNQPQHFGDGTRLSIL.

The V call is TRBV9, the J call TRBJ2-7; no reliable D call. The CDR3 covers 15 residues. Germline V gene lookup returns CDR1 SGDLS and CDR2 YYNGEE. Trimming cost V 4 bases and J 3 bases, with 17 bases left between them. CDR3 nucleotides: TGTGCCAGCAGCCCGCTGCAGGAATTAGGCTACGAGCAGTACTTC. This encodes CASSPLQELGYEQYF.

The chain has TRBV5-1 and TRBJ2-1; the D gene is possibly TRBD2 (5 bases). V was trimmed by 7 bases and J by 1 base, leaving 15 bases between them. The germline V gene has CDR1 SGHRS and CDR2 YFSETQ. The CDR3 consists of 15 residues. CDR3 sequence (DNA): TGCGCCAGCCGCGCTGAGGGTGGGTCCTACAATGAGCAGTTCTTC. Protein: CASRAEGGSYNEQFF.

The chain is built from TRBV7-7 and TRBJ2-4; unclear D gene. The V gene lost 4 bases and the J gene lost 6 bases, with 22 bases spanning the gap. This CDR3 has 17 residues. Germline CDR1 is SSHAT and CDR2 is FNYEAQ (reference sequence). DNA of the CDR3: TGTGCCAGCAGCTCGCCCCCTACCTCCCTCTCTATAAACATTCAGTACTTC. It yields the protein CASSSPPTSLSINIQYF.

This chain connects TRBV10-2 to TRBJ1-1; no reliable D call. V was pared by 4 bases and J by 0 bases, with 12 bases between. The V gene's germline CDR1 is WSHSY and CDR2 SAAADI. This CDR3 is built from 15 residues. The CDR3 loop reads CASSGRRGVNTEAFF. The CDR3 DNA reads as TGCGCCAGCAGTGGCCGACGCGGGGTGAACACTGAAGCTTTCTTT.

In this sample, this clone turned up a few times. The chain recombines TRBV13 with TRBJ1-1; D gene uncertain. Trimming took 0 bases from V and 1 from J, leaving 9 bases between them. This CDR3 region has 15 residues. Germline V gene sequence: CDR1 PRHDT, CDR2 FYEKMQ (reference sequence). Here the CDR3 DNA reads TGTGCCAGCAGCTTAGGTAGAAGCGGGAACACTGAAGCTTTCTTT. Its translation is CASSLGRSGNTEAFF.

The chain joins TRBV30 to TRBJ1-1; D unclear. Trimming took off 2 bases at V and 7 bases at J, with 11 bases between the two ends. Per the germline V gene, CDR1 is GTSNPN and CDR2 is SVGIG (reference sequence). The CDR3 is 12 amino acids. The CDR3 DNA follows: TGTGCCTGGAGTCTTTATTATAGTGAAGCTTTCTTT. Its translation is CAWSLYYSEAFF. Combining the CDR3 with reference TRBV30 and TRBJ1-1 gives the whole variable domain SQTIHQWPATLVQPVGSPLSLECTVEGTSNPNLYWYRQAAGRGLQLLFYSVGIGQISSEVPQNLSASRPQDRQFILSSKKLLLSDSGFYLCAWSLYYSEAFFGQGTRLTVV.

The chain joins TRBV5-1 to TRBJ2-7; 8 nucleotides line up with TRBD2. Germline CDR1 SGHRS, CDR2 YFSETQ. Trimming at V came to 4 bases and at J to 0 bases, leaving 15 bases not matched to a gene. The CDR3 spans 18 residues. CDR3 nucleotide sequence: TGCGCCAGCAGCCTCGGGCGGCTAGCGGGTACGAGCTCCTACGAGCAGTACTTC. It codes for CASSLGRLAGTSSYEQYF.

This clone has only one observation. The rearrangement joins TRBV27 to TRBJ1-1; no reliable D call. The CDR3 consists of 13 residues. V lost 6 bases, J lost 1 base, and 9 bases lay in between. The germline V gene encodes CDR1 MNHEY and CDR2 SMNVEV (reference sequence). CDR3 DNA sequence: TGTGCCAGCAGCGAAGCTGGGAACACTGAAGCTTTCTTT. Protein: CASSEAGNTEAFF.

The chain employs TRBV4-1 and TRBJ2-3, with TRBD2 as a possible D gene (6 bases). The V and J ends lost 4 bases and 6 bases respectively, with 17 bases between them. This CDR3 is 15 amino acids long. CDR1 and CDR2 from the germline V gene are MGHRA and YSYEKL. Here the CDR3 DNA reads TGCGCCAGCAGCCCAAGGGACTCCACCCTGGATACGCAGTATTTT. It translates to CASSPRDSTLDTQYF.

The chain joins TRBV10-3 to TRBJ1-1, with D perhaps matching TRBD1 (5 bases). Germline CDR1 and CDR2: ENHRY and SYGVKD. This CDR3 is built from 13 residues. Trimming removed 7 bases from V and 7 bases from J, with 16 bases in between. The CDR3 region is CAIMGGKQNEAFF. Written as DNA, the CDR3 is TGTGCCATCATGGGGGGAAAACAGAATGAAGCTTTCTTT.

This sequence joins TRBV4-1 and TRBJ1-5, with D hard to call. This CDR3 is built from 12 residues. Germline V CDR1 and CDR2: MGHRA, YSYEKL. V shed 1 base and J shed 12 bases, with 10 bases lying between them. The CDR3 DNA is TGCGCCAGCAGCCAAGGGGGAGGGCTCCAGCATTTT. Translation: CASSQGGGLQHF.

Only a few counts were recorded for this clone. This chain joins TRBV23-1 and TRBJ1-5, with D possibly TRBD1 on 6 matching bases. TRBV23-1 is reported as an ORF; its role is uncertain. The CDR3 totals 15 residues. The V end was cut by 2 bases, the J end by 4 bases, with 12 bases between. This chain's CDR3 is CASSQPDSRNQPQHF. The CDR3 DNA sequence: TGCGCCAGCAGTCAACCGGACAGCAGAAATCAGCCCCAGCATTTT.

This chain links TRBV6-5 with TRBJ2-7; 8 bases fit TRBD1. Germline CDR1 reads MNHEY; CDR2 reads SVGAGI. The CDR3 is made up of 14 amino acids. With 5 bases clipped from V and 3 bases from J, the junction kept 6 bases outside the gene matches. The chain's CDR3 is CASSPGQGNYEQYF. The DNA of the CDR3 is TGTGCCAGCAGTCCAGGACAGGGCAACTACGAGCAGTACTTC.

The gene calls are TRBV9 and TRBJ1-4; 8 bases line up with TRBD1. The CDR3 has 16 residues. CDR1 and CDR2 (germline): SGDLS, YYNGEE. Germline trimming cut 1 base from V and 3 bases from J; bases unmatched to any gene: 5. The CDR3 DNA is TGTGCCAGCAGCGTATCAGGGGGCGATTCTAATGAAAAACTGTTTTTT. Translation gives CASSVSGGDSNEKLFF.

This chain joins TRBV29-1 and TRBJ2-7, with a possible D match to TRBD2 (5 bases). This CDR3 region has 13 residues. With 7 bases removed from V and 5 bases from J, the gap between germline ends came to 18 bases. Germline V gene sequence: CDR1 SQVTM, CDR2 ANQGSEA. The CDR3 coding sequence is TGCAGCGCCTCGCCAGCGGTAGGGAACGAGCAGTACTTC. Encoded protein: CSASPAVGNEQYF.

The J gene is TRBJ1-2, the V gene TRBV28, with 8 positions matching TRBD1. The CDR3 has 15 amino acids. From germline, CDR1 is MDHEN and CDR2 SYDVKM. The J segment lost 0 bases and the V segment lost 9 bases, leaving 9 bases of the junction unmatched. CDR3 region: CASGQGGVANYGYTF. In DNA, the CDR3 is TGTGCCAGTGGACAGGGTGGGGTGGCTAACTATGGCTACACCTTC.

CDR3 coding DNA: TGTGCCAGCAGTTTTGGGCAAGCCCAGTACTTC. Encoded protein: CASSFGQAQYF. The chain is built from TRBV12-3 or TRBV12-4 and TRBJ2-5; D uncertain. The CDR3 loop spans 11 amino acids. V was shortened by 3 bases and J by 9 bases, with 8 bases between the two germline ends.